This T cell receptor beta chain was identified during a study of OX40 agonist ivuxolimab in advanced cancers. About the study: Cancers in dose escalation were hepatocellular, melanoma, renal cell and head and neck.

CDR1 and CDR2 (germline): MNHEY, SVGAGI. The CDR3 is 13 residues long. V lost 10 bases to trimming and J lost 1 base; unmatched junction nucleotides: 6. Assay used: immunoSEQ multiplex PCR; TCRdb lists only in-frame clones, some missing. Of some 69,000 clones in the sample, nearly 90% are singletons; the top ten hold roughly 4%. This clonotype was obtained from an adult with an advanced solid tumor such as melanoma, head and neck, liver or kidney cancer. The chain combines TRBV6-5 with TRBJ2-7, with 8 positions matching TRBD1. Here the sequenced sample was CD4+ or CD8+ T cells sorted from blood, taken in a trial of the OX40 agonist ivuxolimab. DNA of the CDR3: TGTGCCACCAGACGGACAGGGTCCTACGAGCAGTACTTC. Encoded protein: CATRRTGSYEQYF.